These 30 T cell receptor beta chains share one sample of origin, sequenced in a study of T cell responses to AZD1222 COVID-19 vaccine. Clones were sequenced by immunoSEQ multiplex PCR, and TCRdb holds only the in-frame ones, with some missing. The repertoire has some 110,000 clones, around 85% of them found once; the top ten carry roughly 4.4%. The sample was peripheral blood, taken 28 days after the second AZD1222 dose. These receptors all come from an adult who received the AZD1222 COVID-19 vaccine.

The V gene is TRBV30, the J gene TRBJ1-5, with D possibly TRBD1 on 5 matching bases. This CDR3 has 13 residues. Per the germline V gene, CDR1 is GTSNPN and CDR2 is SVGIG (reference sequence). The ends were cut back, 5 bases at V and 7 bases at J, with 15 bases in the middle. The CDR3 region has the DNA TGTGCCTGGGTTCAGGGAGGCGGGCAGCCCCAGCATTTT. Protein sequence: CAWVQGGGQPQHF.

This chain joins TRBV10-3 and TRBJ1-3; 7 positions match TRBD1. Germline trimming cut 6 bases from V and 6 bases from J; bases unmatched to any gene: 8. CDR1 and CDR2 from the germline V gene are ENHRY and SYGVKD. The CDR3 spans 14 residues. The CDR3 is CAIRPNDRENTIYF. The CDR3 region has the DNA TGTGCCATCAGACCGAACGACAGGGAAAACACCATATATTTT.

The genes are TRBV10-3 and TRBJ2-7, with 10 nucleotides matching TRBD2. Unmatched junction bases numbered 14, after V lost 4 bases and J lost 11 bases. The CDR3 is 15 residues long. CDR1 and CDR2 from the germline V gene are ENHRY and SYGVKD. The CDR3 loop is CAISGTAGTSELEYF. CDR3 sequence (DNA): TGTGCCATCAGTGGGACCGCCGGGACTAGCGAGCTGGAGTACTTC.

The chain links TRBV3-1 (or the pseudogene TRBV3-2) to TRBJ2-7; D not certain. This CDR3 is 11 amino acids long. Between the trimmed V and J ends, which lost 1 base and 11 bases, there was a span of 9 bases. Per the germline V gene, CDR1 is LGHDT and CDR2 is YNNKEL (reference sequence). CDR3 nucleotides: TGTGCCAGCAGCCAAGGATTAGGGAAGTACTTC. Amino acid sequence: CASSQGLGKYF.

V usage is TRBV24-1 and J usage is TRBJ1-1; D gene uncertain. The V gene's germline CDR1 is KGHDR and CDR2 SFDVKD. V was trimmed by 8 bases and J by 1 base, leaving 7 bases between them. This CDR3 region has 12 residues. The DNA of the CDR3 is TGTGCCACCAAAGGAGGGAACACTGAAGCTTTCTTT. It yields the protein CATKGGNTEAFF.

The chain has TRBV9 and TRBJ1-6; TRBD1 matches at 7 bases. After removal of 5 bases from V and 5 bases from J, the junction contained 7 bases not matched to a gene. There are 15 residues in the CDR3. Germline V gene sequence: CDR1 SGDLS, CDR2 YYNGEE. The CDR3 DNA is TGTGCCAGCAGTGAACAGGGGTTTAATAATTCACCCCTCCACTTT. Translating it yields CASSEQGFNNSPLHF.

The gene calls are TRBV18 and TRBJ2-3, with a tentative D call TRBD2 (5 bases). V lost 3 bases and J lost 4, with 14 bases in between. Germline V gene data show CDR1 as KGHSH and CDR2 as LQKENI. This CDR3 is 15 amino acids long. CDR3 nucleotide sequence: TGTGCCAGCTCACCTAAAACGGGGTGGGCAGATACGCAGTATTTT. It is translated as CASSPKTGWADTQYF.

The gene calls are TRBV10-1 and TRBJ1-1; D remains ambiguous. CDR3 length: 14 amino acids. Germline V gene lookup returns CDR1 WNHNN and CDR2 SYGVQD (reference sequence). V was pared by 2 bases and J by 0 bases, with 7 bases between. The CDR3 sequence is CASSERPMNTEAFF. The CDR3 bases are TGCGCCAGCAGTGAGAGGCCGATGAACACTGAAGCTTTCTTT.

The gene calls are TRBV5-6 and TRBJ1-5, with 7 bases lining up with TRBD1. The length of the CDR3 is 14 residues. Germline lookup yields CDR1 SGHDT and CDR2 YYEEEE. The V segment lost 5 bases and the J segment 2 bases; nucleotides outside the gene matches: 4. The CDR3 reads CASSPGTGNQPQHF. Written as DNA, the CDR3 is TGTGCCAGCAGTCCCGGGACAGGCAATCAGCCCCAGCATTTT.

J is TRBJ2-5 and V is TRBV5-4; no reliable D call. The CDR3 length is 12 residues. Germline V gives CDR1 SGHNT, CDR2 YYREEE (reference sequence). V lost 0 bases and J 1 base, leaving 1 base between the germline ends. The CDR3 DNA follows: TGTGCCAGCAGCTTGGCCCAAGAGACCCAGTACTTC. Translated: CASSLAQETQYF.

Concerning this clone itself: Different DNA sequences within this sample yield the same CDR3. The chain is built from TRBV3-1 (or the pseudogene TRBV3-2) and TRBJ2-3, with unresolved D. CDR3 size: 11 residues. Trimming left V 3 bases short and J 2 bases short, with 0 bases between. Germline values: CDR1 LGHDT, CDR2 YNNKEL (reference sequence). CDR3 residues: CASSHTDTQYF. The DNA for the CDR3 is TGTGCCAGCAGCCACACAGATACGCAGTATTTT.

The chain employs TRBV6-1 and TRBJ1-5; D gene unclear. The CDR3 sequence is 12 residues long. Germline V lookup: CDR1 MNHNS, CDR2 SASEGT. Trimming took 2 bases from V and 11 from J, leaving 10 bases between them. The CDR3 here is CASSEPARAQHF. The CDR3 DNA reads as TGTGCCAGCAGTGAACCAGCCCGGGCCCAGCATTTT.

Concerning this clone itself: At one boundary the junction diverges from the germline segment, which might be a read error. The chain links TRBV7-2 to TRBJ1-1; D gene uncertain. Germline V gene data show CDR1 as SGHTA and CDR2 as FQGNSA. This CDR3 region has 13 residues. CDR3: CASSSLRHTEAFF. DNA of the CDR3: TGTGCCAGCAGCTCTTTACGACACACAGAAGCTTTCTTT.

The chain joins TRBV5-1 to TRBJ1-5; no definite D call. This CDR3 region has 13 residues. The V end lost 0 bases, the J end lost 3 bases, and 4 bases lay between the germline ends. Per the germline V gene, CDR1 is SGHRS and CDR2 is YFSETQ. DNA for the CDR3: TGCGCCAGCAGCTTGGAACTCAATCAGCCCCAGCATTTT. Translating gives CASSLELNQPQHF.

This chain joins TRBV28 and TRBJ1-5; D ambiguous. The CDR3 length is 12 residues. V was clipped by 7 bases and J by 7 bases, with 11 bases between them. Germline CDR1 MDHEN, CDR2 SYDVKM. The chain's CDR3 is CASTMSGQPQHF. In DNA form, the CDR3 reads TGTGCCAGCACCATGTCGGGGCAGCCCCAGCATTTT.

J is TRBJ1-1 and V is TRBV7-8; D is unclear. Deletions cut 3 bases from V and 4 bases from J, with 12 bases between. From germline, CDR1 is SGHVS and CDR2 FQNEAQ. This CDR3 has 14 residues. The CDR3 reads CASSFPGRTTEAFF. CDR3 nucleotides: TGTGCCAGCAGCTTTCCGGGGAGGACCACTGAAGCTTTCTTT.

The CDR3 is CASSLMDRSNYGYTF. The CDR3 region has the DNA TGTGCCAGCAGCCTCATGGACAGGTCGAACTATGGCTACACCTTC. The V and J genes are TRBV3-1 (or the pseudogene TRBV3-2) and TRBJ1-2; 7 nucleotides align to TRBD1. Trimming took 4 bases from V and 2 from J; bases not matched to a gene: 7. This CDR3 has 15 residues. Germline CDR1 LGHDT, CDR2 YNNKEL (reference sequence).

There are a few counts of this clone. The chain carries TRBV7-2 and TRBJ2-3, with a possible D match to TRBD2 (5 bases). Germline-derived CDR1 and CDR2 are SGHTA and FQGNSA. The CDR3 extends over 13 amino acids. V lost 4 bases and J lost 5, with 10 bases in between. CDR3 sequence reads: CASSSGLKDTQYF. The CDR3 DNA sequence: TGTGCCAGCAGCTCTGGACTGAAAGATACGCAGTATTTT.

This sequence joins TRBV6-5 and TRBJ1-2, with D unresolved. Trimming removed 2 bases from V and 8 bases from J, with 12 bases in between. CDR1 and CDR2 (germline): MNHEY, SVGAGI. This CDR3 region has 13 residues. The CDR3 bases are TGTGCCAGCAGTTACGAGTTGCCGGGAGGCTACACCTTC. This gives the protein CASSYELPGGYTF.

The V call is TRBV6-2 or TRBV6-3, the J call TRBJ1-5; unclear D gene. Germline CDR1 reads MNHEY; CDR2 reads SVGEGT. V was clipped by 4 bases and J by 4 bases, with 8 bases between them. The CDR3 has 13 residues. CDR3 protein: CASSFVGNQPQHF. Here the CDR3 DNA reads TGTGCCAGCAGTTTCGTTGGAAATCAGCCCCAGCATTTT.

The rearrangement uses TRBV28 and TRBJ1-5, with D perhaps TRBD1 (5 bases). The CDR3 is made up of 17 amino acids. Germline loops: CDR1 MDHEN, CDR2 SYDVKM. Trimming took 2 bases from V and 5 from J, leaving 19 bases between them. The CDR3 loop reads CASSLPGGSRGDQPQHF. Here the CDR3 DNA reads TGTGCCAGCAGTTTACCCGGGGGATCCCGTGGGGATCAGCCCCAGCATTTT.

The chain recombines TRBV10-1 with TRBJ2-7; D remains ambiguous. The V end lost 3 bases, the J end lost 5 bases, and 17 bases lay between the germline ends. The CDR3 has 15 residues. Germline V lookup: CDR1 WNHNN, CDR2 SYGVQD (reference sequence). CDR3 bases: TGCGCCAGCAGTGAAGGCCCCGGTAGGGTGAACGAGCAGTACTTC. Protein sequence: CASSEGPGRVNEQYF.

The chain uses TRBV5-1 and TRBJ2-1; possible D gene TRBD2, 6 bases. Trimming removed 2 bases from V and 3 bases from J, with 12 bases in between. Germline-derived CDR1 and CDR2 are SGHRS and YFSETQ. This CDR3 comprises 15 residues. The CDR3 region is CASSLTPGSYNEQFF. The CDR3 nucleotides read TGCGCCAGCAGCTTAACGCCCGGGAGCTACAATGAGCAGTTCTTC.

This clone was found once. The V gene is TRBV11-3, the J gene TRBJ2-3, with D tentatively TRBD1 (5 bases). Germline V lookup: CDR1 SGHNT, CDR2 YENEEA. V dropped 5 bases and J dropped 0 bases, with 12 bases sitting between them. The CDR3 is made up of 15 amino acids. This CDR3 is CASSHGQVSTDTQYF. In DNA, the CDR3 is TGTGCCAGCAGCCATGGACAAGTCAGCACAGATACGCAGTATTTT.

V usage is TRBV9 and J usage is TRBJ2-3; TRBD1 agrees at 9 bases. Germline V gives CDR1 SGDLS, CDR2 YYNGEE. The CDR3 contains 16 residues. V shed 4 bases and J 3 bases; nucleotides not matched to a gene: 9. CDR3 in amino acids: CASSLGTGTGTDTQYF. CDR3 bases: TGTGCCAGCAGCCTCGGGACAGGGACGGGGACAGATACGCAGTATTTT.

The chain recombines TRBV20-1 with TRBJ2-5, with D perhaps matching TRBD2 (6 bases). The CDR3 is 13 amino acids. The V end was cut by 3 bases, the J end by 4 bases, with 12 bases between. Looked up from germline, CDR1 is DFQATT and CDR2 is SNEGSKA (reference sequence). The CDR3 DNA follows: TGCAGTGCTAGTCGTAGGGGAGGAGAGACCCAGTACTTC. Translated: CSASRRGGETQYF.

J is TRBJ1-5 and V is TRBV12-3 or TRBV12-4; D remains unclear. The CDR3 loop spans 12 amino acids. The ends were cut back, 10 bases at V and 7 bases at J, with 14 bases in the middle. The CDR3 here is CATARKGQPQHF. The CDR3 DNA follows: TGTGCCACCGCACGTAAAGGGCAGCCCCAGCATTTT.

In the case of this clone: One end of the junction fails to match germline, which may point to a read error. CDR3: CASSLGTGGNQPQHF. The CDR3 DNA sequence: TGTGCCAGCAGCTTAGGGACAGGGGGCAACCAGCCCCAGCATTTT. V usage is TRBV7-9 and J usage is TRBJ1-5; 11 bases agree with TRBD1. The CDR3 is made up of 15 amino acids. CDR1 is SEHNR, CDR2 FQNEAQ, per germline (reference sequence).

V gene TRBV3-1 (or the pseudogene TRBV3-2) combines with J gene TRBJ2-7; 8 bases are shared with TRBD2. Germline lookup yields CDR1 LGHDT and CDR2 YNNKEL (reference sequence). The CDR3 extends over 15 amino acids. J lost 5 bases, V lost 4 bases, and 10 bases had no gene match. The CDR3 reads CASSPRGGFGDEQYF. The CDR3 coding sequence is TGTGCCAGCAGCCCCCGGGGGGGGTTTGGGGACGAGCAGTACTTC.

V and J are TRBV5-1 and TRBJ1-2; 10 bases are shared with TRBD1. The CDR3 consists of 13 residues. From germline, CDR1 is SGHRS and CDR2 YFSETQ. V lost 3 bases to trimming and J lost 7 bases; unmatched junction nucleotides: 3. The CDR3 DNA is TGCGCCAGCAGCTGGGACAGGGGAATTGGCTACACCTTC. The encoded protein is CASSWDRGIGYTF. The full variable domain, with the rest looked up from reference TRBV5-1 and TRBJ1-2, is KAGVTQTPRYLIKTRGQQVTLSCSPISGHRSVSWYQQTPGQGLQFLFEYFSETQRNKGNFPGRFSGRQFSNSRSEMNVSTLELGDSALYLCASSWDRGIGYTFGSGTRLTVV.